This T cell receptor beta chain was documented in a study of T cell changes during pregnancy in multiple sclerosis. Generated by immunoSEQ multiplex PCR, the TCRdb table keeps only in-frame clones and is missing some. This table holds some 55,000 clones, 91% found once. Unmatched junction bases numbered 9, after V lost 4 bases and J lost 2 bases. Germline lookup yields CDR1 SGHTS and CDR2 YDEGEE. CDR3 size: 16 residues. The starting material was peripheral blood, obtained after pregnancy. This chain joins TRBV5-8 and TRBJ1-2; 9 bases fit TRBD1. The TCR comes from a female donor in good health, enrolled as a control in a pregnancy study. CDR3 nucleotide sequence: TGTGCCAGCAGCATAACCTGGGGACAGGGCAACTATGGCTACACCTTC. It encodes CASSITWGQGNYGYTF.